This T cell receptor beta chain comes out of a study of blood T cell repertoires in COVID-19. Here immunoSEQ multiplex PCR was the method, and the copy in TCRdb shows in-frame clones only, minus some. The sample lists a few hundred thousand clones; approximately 85% were seen once. Looked up from germline, CDR1 is SGDLS and CDR2 is YYNGEE. V lost 0 bases and J 5 bases, leaving 14 bases between the germline ends. The CDR3 has 15 residues. The chain combines TRBV9 with TRBJ1-2; weak D call: TRBD1 (6 bases). The source is a man aged 30-40 years who had recovered from COVID-19. Sample: PBMCs or T cells enriched from blood (not recorded which). CDR3 residues: CASSVDGGRAYGYTF. The DNA for the CDR3 is TGTGCCAGCAGCGTAGACGGGGGGCGAGCATATGGCTACACCTTC.